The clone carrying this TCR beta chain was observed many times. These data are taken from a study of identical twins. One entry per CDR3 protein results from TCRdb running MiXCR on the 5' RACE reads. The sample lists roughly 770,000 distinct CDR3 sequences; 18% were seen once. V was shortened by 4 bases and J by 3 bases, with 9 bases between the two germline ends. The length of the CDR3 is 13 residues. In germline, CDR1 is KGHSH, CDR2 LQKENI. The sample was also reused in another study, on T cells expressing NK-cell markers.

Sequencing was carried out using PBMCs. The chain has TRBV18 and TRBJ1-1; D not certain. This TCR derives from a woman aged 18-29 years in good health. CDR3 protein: CASSRGLDTEAFF. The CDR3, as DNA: TGTGCCAGCTCACGGGGTTTGGACACTGAAGCTTTCTTT.